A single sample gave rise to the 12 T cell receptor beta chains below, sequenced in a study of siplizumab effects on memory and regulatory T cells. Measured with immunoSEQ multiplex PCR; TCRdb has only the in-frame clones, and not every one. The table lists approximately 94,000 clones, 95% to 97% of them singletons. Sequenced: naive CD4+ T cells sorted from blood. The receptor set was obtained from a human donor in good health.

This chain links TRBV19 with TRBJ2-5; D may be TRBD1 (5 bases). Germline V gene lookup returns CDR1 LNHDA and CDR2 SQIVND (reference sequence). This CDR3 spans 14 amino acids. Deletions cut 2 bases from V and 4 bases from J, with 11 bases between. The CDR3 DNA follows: TGTGCCAGTAGTATATTTGCAGGGCGAGAGACCCAGTACTTC. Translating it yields CASSIFAGRETQYF.

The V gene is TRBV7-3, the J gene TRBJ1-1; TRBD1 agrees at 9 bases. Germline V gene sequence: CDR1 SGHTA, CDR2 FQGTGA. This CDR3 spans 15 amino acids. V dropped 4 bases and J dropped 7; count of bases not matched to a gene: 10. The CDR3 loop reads CASSSYPGQGNEAFF. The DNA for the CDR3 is TGTGCCAGCAGCTCCTACCCCGGACAGGGGAATGAAGCTTTCTTT.

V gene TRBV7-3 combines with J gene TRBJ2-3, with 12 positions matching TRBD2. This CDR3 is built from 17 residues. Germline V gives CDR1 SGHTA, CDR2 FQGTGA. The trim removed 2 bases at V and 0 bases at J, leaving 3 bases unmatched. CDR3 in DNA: TGTGCCAGCAGCTTAGGACTAGCGGGACCTAGCACAGATACGCAGTATTTT. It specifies CASSLGLAGPSTDTQYF.

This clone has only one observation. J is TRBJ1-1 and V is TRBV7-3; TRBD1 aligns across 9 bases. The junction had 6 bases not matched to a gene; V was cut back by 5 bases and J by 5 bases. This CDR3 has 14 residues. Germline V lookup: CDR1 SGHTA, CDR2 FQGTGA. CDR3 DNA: TGTGCCAGCAGCCCGACAGGGGGTGGTACTGAAGCTTTCTTT. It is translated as CASSPTGGGTEAFF. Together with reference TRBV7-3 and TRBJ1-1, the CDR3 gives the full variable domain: GAGVSQTPSNKVTEKGKYVELRCDPISGHTALYWYRQSLGQGPEFLIYFQGTGAADDSGLPNDRFFAVRPEGSVSTLKIQRTERGDSAVYLCASSPTGGGTEAFFGQGTRLTVV.

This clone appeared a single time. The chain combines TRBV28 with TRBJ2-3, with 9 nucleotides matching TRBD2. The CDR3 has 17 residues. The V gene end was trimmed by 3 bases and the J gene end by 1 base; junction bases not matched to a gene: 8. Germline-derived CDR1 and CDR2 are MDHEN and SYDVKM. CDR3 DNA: TGTGCCAGCAGTTTCCTAGCGGGGTACACAGGCACAGATACGCAGTATTTT. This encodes CASSFLAGYTGTDTQYF. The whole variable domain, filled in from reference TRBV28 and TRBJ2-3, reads DVKVTQSSRYLVKRTGEKVFLECVQDMDHENMFWYRQDPGLGLRLIYFSYDVKMKEKGDIPEGYSVSREKKERFSLILESASTNQTSMYLCASSFLAGYTGTDTQYFGPGTRLTVL.

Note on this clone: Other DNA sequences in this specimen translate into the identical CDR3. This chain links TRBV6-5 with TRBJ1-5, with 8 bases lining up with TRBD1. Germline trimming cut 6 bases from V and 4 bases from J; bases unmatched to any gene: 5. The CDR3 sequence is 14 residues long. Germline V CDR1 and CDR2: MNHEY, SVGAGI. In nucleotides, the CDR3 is TGTGCCAGCAGCCCCGACAGGGGAAATCAGCCCCAGCATTTT. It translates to CASSPDRGNQPQHF.

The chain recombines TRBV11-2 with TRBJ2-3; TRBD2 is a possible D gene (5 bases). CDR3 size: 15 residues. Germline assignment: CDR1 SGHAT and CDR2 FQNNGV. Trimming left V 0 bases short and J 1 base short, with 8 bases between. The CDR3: CASSLDGVGTDTQYF. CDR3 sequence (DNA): TGTGCCAGCAGCTTAGACGGGGTAGGCACAGATACGCAGTATTTT.

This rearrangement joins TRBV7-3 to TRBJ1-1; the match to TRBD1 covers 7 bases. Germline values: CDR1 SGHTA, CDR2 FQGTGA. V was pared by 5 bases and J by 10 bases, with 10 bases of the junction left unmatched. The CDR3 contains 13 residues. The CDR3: CASSLTGDSGAFF. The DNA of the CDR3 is TGTGCCAGCAGCCTCACAGGGGATTCAGGAGCTTTCTTT.

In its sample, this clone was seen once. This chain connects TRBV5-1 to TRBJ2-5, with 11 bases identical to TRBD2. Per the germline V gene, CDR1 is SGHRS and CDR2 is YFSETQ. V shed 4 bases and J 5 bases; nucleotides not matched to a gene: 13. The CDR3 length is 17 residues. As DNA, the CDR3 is TGCGCCAGCAGCCCCAACCTAGCGGGGGGTCGACGGGAGACCCAGTACTTC. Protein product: CASSPNLAGGRRETQYF.

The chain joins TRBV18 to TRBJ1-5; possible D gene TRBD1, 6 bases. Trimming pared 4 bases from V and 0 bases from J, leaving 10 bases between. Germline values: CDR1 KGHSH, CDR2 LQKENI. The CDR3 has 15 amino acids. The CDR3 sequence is CASSRTDYSNQPQHF. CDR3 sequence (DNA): TGTGCCAGCTCACGGACAGACTATAGCAATCAGCCCCAGCATTTT.

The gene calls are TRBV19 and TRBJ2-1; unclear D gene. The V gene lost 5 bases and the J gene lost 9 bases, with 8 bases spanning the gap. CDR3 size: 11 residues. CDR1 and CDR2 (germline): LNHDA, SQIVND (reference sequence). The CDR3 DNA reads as TGTGCCAGTAGTGGACCCGGTGAGCAGTTCTTC. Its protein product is CASSGPGEQFF.

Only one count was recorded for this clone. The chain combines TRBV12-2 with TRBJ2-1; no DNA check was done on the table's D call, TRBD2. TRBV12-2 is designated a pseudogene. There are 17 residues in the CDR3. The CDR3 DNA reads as TGTGCAAGTCGCTTAGCCGAACTAGCGGGGGTTTACAATGAGCAGTTCTTC. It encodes CASRLAELAGVYNEQFF.